Detailed here is one T cell receptor beta chain. The antigen remains undetermined. The data were obtained in a study of T cells in Graves' hyperthyroidism and ophthalmopathy. Germline CDR1 is SEHNR and CDR2 is FQNEAQ (reference sequence). The length of the CDR3 is 15 residues. Trimming took 5 bases from V and 6 from J, leaving 14 bases between them. The study's findings and limits: A model of 13 V-J pairs discriminated ophthalmopathy from stable hyperthyroidism.

There were TCR beta CDR3 regions amplified from RNA transcripts. In the first-round RT-PCR of the TCR CDR3, the HTBI primer set was used. MiXCR, applied by TCRdb to the multiplex PCR reads, yields one record per CDR3 protein. The data show 700,000 or so distinct CDR3 sequences, roughly 15% seen once. The chain combines TRBV7-9 with TRBJ1-6; D call uncertain. Sequencing input: blood. The clonotype originates from a man younger than 35 with Graves' hyperthyroidism. In nucleotides, the CDR3 is TGTGCCAGCAGCCGCGCTCGGGTCATTAATTCACCCCTCCACTTT. It is translated as CASSRARVINSPLHF. Supplemented by reference TRBV7-9 and TRBJ1-6, the full variable domain reads DTGVSQNPRHKITKRGQNVTFRCDPISEHNRLYWYRQTLGQGPEFLTYFQNEAQLEKSRLLSDRFSAERPKGSFSTLEIQRTEQGDSAMYLCASSRARVINSPLHFGNGTRLTVT.